The entry below describes one TCR beta chain. Its target is not known. The CDR3 runs 12 residues. V dropped 5 bases and J dropped 6 bases, with 9 bases sitting between them. Per the germline V gene, CDR1 is MNHNY and CDR2 is SVGAGI (reference sequence). In the PCR, 60 Vbeta and 13 Jbeta primers were used. Method: immunoSEQ multiplex PCR; TCRdb's copy keeps in-frame clones and lacks some. The sample yields some 150,000 clones, over 70% seen once. This sample stems from a study of cytomegalovirus exposure and HLA in healthy donors. Study outcomes and limitations: Across donors, sequencing depth was assumed by presence/absence analyses to be roughly uniform. The classifier was said to identify cytomegalovirus status with high specificity and sensitivity. A later analysis, which compared TCR beta chains of equal frequency, found the HLA-associated ones more clonally expanded. Available immune exposure information covered CMV serostatus only.

Sequenced: PBMCs. This rearrangement joins TRBV6-6 to TRBJ2-3, with D uncertain. The origin of this receptor is a male donor in good health and CMV-seronegative. The CDR3 DNA follows: TGTGCCAGCAGTCCCTCTGTGGATACGCAGTATTTT. Translation: CASSPSVDTQYF.